The T cell receptor beta chain under discussion was sequenced for a study of cytomegalovirus exposure and HLA in healthy donors. Germline trimming cut 8 bases from V and 5 bases from J; bases unmatched to any gene: 1. Germline CDR1 reads LNHDA; CDR2 reads SQIVND (reference sequence). The CDR3 is 11 residues long. Primers: 60 Vbeta forward and 13 Jbeta reverse. Method: immunoSEQ multiplex PCR; TCRdb's copy keeps in-frame clones and lacks some. The sample carries hundreds of thousands of clones, roughly 83% recorded once. Sequencing was done on a sample of PBMCs. This TCR derives from a girl between 10 and 17 years old in good health and CMV-seronegative. V usage is TRBV19 and J usage is TRBJ1-2; 8 bases align to TRBD1. The chain's CDR3 is CASWTGYGYTF. CDR3 DNA: TGTGCCAGTTGGACAGGGTATGGCTACACCTTC. Drawing the rest from reference TRBV19 and TRBJ1-2, the complete variable domain is DGGITQSPKYLFRKEGQNVTLSCEQNLNHDAMYWYRQDPGQGLRLIYYSQIVNDFQKGDIAEGYSVSREKKESFPLTVTSAQKNPTAFYLCASWTGYGYTFGSGTRLTVV.